This T cell receptor beta chain was sequenced during a study of spatial heterogeneity in lung cancer. Time point described: blood at routine non-recurrence follow-up after resection. Between the trimmed V and J ends, which lost 1 base and 3 bases, there was a span of 10 bases. The V gene's germline CDR1 is SGHVS and CDR2 FQNEAQ. The CDR3 has 16 residues. From the 5' RACE reads, TCRdb called clonotypes with MiXCR, one entry per CDR3 protein. The sample holds nearly 95,000 distinct CDR3 sequences; around 19% are singletons and the top ten take 20% to 25%. This specimen consisted of PBMCs, obtained at follow-up. This chain links TRBV7-8 with TRBJ1-6; D perhaps matches TRBD1 (5 bases). The origin of this receptor is a male donor with early-stage non-small cell lung cancer. The CDR3 DNA reads TGTGCCAGCAGCTTAGGGCGTGGGGGCTATAATTCACCCCTCCACTTT. It yields the protein CASSLGRGGYNSPLHF. Supplemented by reference TRBV7-8 and TRBJ1-6, the full variable domain reads GAGVSQSPRYKVAKRGQDVALRCDPISGHVSLFWYQQALGQGPEFLTYFQNEAQLDKSGLPSDRFFAERPEGSVSTLKIQRTQQEDSAVYLCASSLGRGGYNSPLHFGNGTRLTVT.